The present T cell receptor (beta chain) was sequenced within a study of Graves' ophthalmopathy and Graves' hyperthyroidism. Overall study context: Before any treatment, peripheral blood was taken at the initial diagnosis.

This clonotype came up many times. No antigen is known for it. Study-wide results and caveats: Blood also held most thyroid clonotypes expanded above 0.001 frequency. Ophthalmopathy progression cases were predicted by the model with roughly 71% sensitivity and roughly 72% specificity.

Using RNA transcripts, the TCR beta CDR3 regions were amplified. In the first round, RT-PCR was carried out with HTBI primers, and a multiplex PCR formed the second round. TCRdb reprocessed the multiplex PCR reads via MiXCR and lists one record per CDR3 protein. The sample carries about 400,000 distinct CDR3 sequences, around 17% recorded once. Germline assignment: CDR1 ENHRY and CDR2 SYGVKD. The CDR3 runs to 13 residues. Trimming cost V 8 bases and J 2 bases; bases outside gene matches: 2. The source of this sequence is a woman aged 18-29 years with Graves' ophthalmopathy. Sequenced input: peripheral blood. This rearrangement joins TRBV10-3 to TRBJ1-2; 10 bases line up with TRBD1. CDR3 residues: CAIRTGGNYGYTF. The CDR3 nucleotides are TGTGCCATCCGGACAGGGGGAAACTATGGCTACACCTTC.